This T cell receptor beta chain was sequenced during a study of cytomegalovirus exposure and HLA in healthy donors. Study-level points and caveats: TCR beta chain V- and J-gene trimming was linked, in a later analysis, to a missense variant in DCLRE1C. HLA alleles were associated with 16,000 or so TCR beta sequences in a later analysis at 0.05 false discovery rate. Listed as cytomegalovirus-associated were 150 to 200 TCR beta chains. Reportedly, diagnosis of cytomegalovirus status by the classifier showed high specificity and sensitivity.

V lost 2 bases, J lost 6 bases, and 14 bases lay in between. The germline V gene has CDR1 LNHDA and CDR2 SQIVND (reference sequence). CDR3 length equals 14 residues. In regard to this clone: Its antigen is currently unknown.

A multiplex PCR was run with 60 Vbeta primers and 13 Jbeta primers. Method: immunoSEQ multiplex PCR; TCRdb's copy keeps in-frame clones and lacks some. The table lists around 190,000 clones, about 9% of them singletons. The specimen was PBMCs. This clonotype was sampled from a woman aged 25 to 39 in good health and CMV-seropositive. This chain links TRBV19 with TRBJ2-7; possibly TRBD1 for D (6 bases). CDR3 sequence (DNA): TGTGCCAGTAGTATATCCTGGACAGTCGTCGAGCAGTACTTC. Its protein is CASSISWTVVEQYF. The whole variable domain, filled in from reference TRBV19 and TRBJ2-7, reads DGGITQSPKYLFRKEGQNVTLSCEQNLNHDAMYWYRQDPGQGLRLIYYSQIVNDFQKGDIAEGYSVSREKKESFPLTVTSAQKNPTAFYLCASSISWTVVEQYFGPGTRLTVT.